This T cell receptor beta chain was recovered during a study of post-analysis software for immune sequencing data. Broader study findings: Patients had higher frequencies than controls of about 5 TRBV segments, including TRBV5-6, TRBV5-1 and TRBV20-1. Strong co-clustering by F measure was seen for same-batch samples.

Prepared TCR beta cDNA libraries contained unique molecular identifiers. T cells numbering roughly 0.95 to 10 million gave rise to 450,000 to 550,000 cDNA molecules. Each CDR3 protein gets one entry after TCRdb re-called the PCR reads with MiXCR. The sample lists hundreds of thousands of distinct CDR3 sequences; 39% were seen once. Comment on this clonotype: What it binds is unknown.

Germline V gene sequence: CDR1 MNHEY, CDR2 SMNVEV (reference sequence). The CDR3 runs to 15 residues. Trimming cost V 7 bases and J 6 bases, with 20 bases left between them. The clonotype comes from a girl aged 2 to 9 with multiple sclerosis. The chain combines TRBV27 with TRBJ2-3; the D call may be TRBD1 or TRBD2 (5 bases each). Sequencing was carried out using blood. The CDR3 is CASTPKGRRVDTQYF. Written as DNA, the CDR3 is TGTGCCAGCACCCCGAAGGGACGCCGTGTTGATACGCAGTATTTT.